This T cell receptor (beta chain) was recorded in a study of T cell repertoires in cytomegalovirus infection. For the study at large: In public TCR beta signatures, there were indications of both CMV infection and matching HLA type.

MiXCR was run by TCRdb on the reads, yielding one entry per CDR3 protein. This sample has roughly 730,000 distinct CDR3 sequences, with around 35% found just once. As for this clonotype: Its antigen is as yet unknown.

CDR3 length: 14 residues. V was pared by 3 bases and J by 8 bases, with 16 bases between. Study-wide results and limits: Dominating the ex vivo response were TCR beta clonotypes that were CMV-specific and HLA-C-restricted. Summed public TCR beta family frequency identified CMV carriers bearing the relevant HLA.

The source was cultured PBMCs, collected from culture after CMV antigen stimulation. J is TRBJ1-2 and V is TRBV12-3 or TRBV12-4; no clear D gene. The receptor was derived from a human donor in good health (CMV status not recorded). Some clones in this sample may be carry-over from other donors' samples. The CDR3 DNA reads TGTGCCAGCAGTTTTCCGCAGGTGGAAGCGGGCTACACCTTC. Translating it yields CASSFPQVEAGYTF.